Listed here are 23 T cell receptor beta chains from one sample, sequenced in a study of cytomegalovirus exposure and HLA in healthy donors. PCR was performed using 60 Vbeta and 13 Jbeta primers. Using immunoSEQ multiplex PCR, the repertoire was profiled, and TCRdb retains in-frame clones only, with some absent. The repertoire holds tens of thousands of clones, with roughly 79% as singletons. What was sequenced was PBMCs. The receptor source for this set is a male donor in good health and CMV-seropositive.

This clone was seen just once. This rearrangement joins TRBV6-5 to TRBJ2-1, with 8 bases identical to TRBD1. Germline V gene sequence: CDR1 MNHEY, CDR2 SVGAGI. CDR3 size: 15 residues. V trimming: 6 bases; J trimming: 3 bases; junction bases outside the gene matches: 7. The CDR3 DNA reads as TGTGCCAGCAGCCGAGGACAGGGAAACTACAATGAGCAGTTCTTC. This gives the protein CASSRGQGNYNEQFF.

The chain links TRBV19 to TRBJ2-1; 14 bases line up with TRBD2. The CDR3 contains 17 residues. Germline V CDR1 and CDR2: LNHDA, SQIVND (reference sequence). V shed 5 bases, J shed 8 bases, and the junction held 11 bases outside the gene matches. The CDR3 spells CASSATWTSGGKDEQFF. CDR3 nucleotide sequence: TGTGCCAGTAGTGCGACGTGGACTAGCGGGGGGAAAGATGAGCAGTTCTTC. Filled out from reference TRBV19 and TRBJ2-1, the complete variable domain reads DGGITQSPKYLFRKEGQNVTLSCEQNLNHDAMYWYRQDPGQGLRLIYYSQIVNDFQKGDIAEGYSVSREKKESFPLTVTSAQKNPTAFYLCASSATWTSGGKDEQFFGPGTRLTVL.

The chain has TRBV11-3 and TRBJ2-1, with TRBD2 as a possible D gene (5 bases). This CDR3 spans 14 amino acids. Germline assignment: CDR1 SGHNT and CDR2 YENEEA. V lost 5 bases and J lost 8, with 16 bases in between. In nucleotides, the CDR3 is TGTGCCAGCAGCCCCCGAGATAGCGTCGATGAGCAGTTCTTC. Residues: CASSPRDSVDEQFF.

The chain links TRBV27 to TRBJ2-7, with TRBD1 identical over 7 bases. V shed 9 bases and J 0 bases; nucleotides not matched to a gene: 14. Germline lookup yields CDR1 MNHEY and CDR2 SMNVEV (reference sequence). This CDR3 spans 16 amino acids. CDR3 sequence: CASSGSGGIPSYEQYF. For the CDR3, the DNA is TGTGCCAGTTCGGGATCAGGGGGAATCCCCTCCTACGAGCAGTACTTC.

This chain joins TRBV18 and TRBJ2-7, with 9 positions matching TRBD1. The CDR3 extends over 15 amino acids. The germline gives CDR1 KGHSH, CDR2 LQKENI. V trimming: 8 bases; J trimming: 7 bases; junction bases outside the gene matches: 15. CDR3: CASLRDGTGPGEQYF. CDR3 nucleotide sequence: TGTGCCAGCCTAAGAGATGGGACAGGGCCGGGGGAGCAGTACTTC. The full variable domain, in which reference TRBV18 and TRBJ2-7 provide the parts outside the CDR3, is NAGVMQNPRHLVRRRGQEARLRCSPMKGHSHVYWYRQLPEEGLKFMVYLQKENIIDESGMPKERFSAEFPKEGPSILRIQQVVRGDSAAYFCASLRDGTGPGEQYFGPGTRLTVT.

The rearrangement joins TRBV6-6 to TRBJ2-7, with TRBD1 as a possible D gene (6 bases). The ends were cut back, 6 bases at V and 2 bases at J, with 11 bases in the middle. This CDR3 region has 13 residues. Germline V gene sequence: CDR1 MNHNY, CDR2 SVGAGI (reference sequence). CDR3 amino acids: CASSRDNTYEQYF. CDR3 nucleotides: TGTGCCAGCAGCCGGGACAATACCTACGAGCAGTACTTC.

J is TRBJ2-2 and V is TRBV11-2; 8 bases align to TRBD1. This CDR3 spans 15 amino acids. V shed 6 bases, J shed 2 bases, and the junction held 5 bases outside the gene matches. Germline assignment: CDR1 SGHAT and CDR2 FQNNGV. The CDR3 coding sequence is TGTGCCAGCAGGCCGCAGGGGGCCAACACCGGGGAGCTGTTTTTT. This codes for CASRPQGANTGELFF.

The CDR3 region is CASSYQGNQPQHF. The CDR3 nucleotides read TGTGCCAGCAGCTACCAGGGGAATCAGCCCCAGCATTTT. The chain employs TRBV5-4 and TRBJ1-5; D perhaps matches TRBD1 (6 bases). V gave up 3 bases and J gave up 4 bases, with 8 bases separating them. Germline V lookup: CDR1 SGHNT, CDR2 YYREEE (reference sequence). This CDR3 is built from 13 residues.

The DNA for the CDR3 is TGTGCCAGCAGCTCCGGGGGAGACTCAATGATAAATGAGCAGTTCTTC. It yields the protein CASSSGGDSMINEQFF. This chain connects TRBV11-2 to TRBJ2-1; D may be TRBD2 (6 bases). The CDR3 is 16 residues long. Trimming removed 4 bases from V and 7 bases from J, with 20 bases in between. Per germline, CDR1 SGHAT and CDR2 FQNNGV.

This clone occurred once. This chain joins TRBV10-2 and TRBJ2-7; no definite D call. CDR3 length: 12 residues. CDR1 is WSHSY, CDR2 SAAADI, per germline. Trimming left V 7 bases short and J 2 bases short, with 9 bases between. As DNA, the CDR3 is TGCGCCAGCACCAGTTCCCCCTACGAGCAGTACTTC. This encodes CASTSSPYEQYF.

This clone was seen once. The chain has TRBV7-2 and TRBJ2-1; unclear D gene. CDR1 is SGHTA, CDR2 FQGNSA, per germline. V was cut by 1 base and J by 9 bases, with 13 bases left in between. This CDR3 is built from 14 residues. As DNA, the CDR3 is TGTGCCAGCAGCTTAGGGGTGCCGGCGGTTGAGCAGTTCTTC. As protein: CASSLGVPAVEQFF.

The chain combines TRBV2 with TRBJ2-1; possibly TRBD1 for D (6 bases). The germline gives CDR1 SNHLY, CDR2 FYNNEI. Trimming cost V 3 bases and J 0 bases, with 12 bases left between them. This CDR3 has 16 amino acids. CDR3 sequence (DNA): TGTGCCAGCAGTGACCCGACAGGACGCTCCTACAATGAGCAGTTCTTC. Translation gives CASSDPTGRSYNEQFF.

The CDR3 here is CASSQAPGHGYTF. The CDR3 coding sequence is TGCGCCAGCAGCCAAGCTCCAGGGCATGGCTACACCTTC. V and J are TRBV4-3 and TRBJ1-2; a weak D match, TRBD1 (5 bases). V lost 1 base to trimming and J lost 6 bases, with 9 bases between them. Germline CDR1 LGHNA, CDR2 YSLEER. The CDR3 totals 13 residues.

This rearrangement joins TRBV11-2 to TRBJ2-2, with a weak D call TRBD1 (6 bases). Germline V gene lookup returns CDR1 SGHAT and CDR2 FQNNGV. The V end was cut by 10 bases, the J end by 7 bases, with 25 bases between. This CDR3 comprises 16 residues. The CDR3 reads CAISRGGGHPYGELFF. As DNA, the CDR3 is TGTGCCATCTCGAGAGGTGGGGGACACCCCTACGGGGAGCTGTTTTTT.

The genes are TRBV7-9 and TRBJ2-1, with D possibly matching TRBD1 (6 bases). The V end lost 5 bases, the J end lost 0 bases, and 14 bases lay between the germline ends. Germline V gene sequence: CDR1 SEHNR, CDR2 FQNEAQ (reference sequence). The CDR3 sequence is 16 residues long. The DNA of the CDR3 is TGTGCCAGCAGCGGAACAGGGTCAGGCTCCTACAATGAGCAGTTCTTC. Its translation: CASSGTGSGSYNEQFF. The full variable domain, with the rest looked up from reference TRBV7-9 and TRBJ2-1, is DTGVSQNPRHKITKRGQNVTFRCDPISEHNRLYWYRQTLGQGPEFLTYFQNEAQLEKSRLLSDRFSAERPKGSFSTLEIQRTEQGDSAMYLCASSGTGSGSYNEQFFGPGTRLTVL.

The CDR3 sequence is CASSLRGGTLPGDIQYF. The CDR3 DNA reads TGTGCCAGCAGCCTCCGGGGTGGCACCCTACCCGGGGACATTCAGTACTTC. This chain connects TRBV7-9 to TRBJ2-4; a weak D match, TRBD2 (5 bases). The CDR3 has 17 amino acids. V lost 5 bases, J lost 8 bases, and 25 bases lay in between. CDR1 and CDR2 (germline): SEHNR, FQNEAQ (reference sequence).

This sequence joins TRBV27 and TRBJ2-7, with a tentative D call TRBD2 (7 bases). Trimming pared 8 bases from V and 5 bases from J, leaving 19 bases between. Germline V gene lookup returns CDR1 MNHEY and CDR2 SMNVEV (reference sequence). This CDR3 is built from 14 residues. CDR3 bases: TGTGCCAGCGGTTCGGGGGGCGCGTCCCACGAGCAGTACTTC. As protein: CASGSGGASHEQYF.

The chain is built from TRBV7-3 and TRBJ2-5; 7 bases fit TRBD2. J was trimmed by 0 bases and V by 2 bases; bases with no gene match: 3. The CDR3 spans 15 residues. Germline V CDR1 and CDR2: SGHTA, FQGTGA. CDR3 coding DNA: TGTGCCAGCAGCTTATCCGGGGGGTACCAAGAGACCCAGTACTTC. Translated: CASSLSGGYQETQYF. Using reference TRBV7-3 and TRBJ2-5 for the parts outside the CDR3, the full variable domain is GAGVSQTPSNKVTEKGKYVELRCDPISGHTALYWYRQSLGQGPEFLIYFQGTGAADDSGLPNDRFFAVRPEGSVSTLKIQRTERGDSAVYLCASSLSGGYQETQYFGPGTRLLVL.

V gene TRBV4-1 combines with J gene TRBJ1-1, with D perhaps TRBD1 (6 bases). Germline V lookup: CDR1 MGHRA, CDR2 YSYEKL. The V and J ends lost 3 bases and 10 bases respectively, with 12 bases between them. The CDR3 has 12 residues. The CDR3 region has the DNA TGCGCCAGCAGCCAGACAGGCAGCGGAGCTTTCTTT. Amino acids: CASSQTGSGAFF.

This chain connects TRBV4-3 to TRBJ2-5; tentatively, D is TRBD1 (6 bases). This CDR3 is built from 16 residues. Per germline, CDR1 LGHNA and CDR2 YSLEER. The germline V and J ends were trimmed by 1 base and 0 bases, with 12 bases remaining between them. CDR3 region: CASSQVTGPYQETQYF. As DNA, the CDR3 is TGCGCCAGCAGCCAAGTTACAGGGCCGTACCAAGAGACCCAGTACTTC.

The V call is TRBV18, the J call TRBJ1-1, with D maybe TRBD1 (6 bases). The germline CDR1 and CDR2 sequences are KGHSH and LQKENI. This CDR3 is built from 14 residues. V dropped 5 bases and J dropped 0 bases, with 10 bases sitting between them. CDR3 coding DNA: TGTGCCAGCTCAGCGGACAGCCTGAACACTGAAGCTTTCTTT. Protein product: CASSADSLNTEAFF.

The CDR3 here is CASSEPGITDTQYF. The CDR3 DNA follows: TGTGCCAGCAGTGAACCCGGGATCACAGATACGCAGTATTTT. This chain uses TRBV6-1 with TRBJ2-3; D possibly corresponds to TRBD2 (5 bases). CDR1 and CDR2 from the germline V gene are MNHNS and SASEGT. Trimming removed 2 bases from V and 2 bases from J, with 8 bases in between. This CDR3 is built from 14 residues.

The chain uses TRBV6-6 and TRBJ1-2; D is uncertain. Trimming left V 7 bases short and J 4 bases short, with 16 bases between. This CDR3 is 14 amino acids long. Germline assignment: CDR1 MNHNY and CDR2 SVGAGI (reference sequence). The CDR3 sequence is CASTPDRQSYGYTF. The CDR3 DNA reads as TGTGCCAGCACCCCAGATAGACAATCCTATGGCTACACCTTC.